A single count supports the clone carrying this T cell receptor beta chain. This entry comes from a study of T cell changes during pregnancy in multiple sclerosis. TCRdb's table, derived via immunoSEQ multiplex PCR, lists solely in-frame clones and lacks some. The repertoire includes over 30,000 clones, about nine tenths of them detected once, and roughly 1.2% sits in the top ten. Germline loops: CDR1 MNHNS, CDR2 SASEGT. Trimming stripped 4 bases from V and 6 bases from J, with 24 bases between. This CDR3 is built from 17 residues. The sample in question was CD4+ T cells from peripheral blood mononuclear cells, obtained before pregnancy. The sequence derives from a female donor with multiple sclerosis, enrolled in a pregnancy study. V is TRBV6-1 and J is TRBJ1-2; TRBD1 might be the D (5 bases). As DNA, the CDR3 is TGTGCCAGCAGTGGGGCCTGGGGGTGGGGCGGGGGAGATGGCTACACCTTC. Encoded protein: CASSGAWGWGGGDGYTF.